This is a list of T cell receptor beta chains from one sample in a study of blood T cell repertoires in COVID-19. Only in-frame clones appear in the TCRdb table, and some are missing; sequencing was by immunoSEQ multiplex PCR. The table shows some 64,000 clones, with around 82% occurring only once. The sequencing input was peripheral blood. These receptors were taken from a man in his 60s with COVID-19, enrolled during active disease. Each CDR3 is given with its conserved first and last residue. Each record gives: CDR3 protein, CDR3 DNA, J gene, V gene, D gene, clone size. The D gene is left open where the match is weak. Size tells how often a clone was seen (once, few, many) or the class of an expanded clone, and some rows leave it out.

CASSVAPGLVSETQYF,TGTGCCAGCAGCGTAGCTCCGGGACTAGTCTCCGAGACCCAGTACTTC,TRBJ2-5,TRBV9,TRBD2,once
CASSVVGTPGDTQYF,TGTGCCAGCAGCGTAGTGGGCACTCCGGGGGATACGCAGTATTTT,TRBJ2-3,TRBV9,-,-
CASSDMVVGVPSPYEQYF,TGTGCCAGCAGTGATATGGTGGTCGGGGTACCCTCCCCCTACGAGCAGTACTTC,TRBJ2-7,TRBV6-1,-,-
CASSRLAGEGEQYF,TGTGCCAGCAGTCGACTAGCGGGAGAGGGCGAGCAGTACTTC,TRBJ2-7,TRBV2,TRBD2,-
CASSVQVNSPLHF,TGTGCCAGCAGTGTACAGGTTAATTCACCCCTCCACTTT,TRBJ1-6,TRBV25-1,-,-
CASCKQGASSYEQYF,TGCGCCAGCTGTAAACAGGGGGCCAGCTCCTACGAGCAGTACTTC,TRBJ2-7,TRBV10-1,TRBD1,-
CAWGVAGVGLTDTQYF,TGTGCCTGGGGCGTAGCGGGAGTGGGGCTCACAGATACGCAGTATTTT,TRBJ2-3,TRBV30,TRBD2,once
CASSPRAGKVAGYTEAFF,TGCGCCAGCAGCCCGAGGGCGGGAAAGGTGGCAGGGTACACTGAAGCTTTCTTT,TRBJ1-1,TRBV5-1,-,-
CASSLNARVSRPYNEQFF,TGTGCCAGCAGCTTAAACGCTCGAGTTAGCCGACCCTACAATGAGCAGTTCTTC,TRBJ2-1,TRBV7-3,-,-
CASSLVGRGTEAFF,TGTGCCAGCAGCTTAGTAGGTAGGGGCACTGAAGCTTTCTTT,TRBJ1-1,TRBV7-9,-,-
CATSDRGTDKQYF,TGTGCCACCAGTGACCGCGGGACGGATAAGCAGTATTTT,TRBJ2-3,TRBV24-1,-,-
CASSPRANYGYTF,TGTGCCAGCAGCCCCAGGGCGAACTATGGCTACACCTTC,TRBJ1-2,TRBV5-6,-,-
CASSQETRTIYF,TGTGCCAGCAGCCAAGAAACTAGGACTATTTATTTT,TRBJ2-3,TRBV3-1/TRBV3-2,-,-
CSAGVNEKLFF,TGCAGTGCAGGGGTGAATGAAAAACTGTTTTTT,TRBJ1-4,TRBV20-1,-,-
CATSRGAGGGATDTQYF,TGTGCCACCAGCAGAGGGGCCGGTGGGGGGGCCACAGATACGCAGTATTTT,TRBJ2-3,TRBV15,-,-
CASSRGSGYNEQFF,TGTGCCAGCAGCCGAGGTTCGGGTTACAATGAGCAGTTCTTC,TRBJ2-1,TRBV3-1/TRBV3-2,-,-
CASTRGGVEETQYF,TGTGCCAGCACCAGGGGCGGGGTAGAAGAGACCCAGTACTTC,TRBJ2-5,TRBV4-2,-,-
CASRMGEVGNQPQHF,TGTGCCAGCAGGATGGGGGAGGTCGGCAATCAGCCCCAGCATTTT,TRBJ1-5,TRBV2,-,-
CASSASSVGEQYF,TGTGCCAGCAGCGCCTCTAGCGTTGGCGAGCAGTACTTC,TRBJ2-7,TRBV9,-,-
CASSFSGQGNYGYTF,TGTGCCAGCAGTTTCTCGGGACAGGGGAACTATGGCTACACCTTC,TRBJ1-2,TRBV28,TRBD1,once
CSVKERTGRETQYF,TGCAGCGTCAAGGAACGGACAGGGAGGGAGACCCAGTACTTC,TRBJ2-5,TRBV29-1,TRBD1,-
CLSSPRGAYEQYF,TGTTTAAGCAGTCCCCGGGGGGCCTACGAGCAGTACTTC,TRBJ2-7,TRBV27,TRBD2,-
CSVVDRYPGEQYF,TGCAGCGTTGTGGACAGGTATCCGGGGGAGCAGTACTTC,TRBJ2-7,TRBV29-1,TRBD1,-
CASSELNRQNGYTF,TGTGCCAGCAGTGAGCTGAACAGGCAGAATGGCTACACCTTC,TRBJ1-2,TRBV6-1,-,-
CASSIDDNMYEQYF,TGTGCCAGTAGTATAGACGACAATATGTACGAGCAGTACTTC,TRBJ2-7,TRBV19,-,-
CASSLDAGRIGYTF,TGTGCCAGCAGCTTAGACGCAGGGAGGATTGGCTACACCTTC,TRBJ1-2,TRBV11-2,-,-
CASSRDNTYGYTF,TGTGCCAGCAGCCGGGACAACACCTATGGCTACACCTTC,TRBJ1-2,TRBV6-6,-,-
CAITGVGGTEAFF,TGTGCCATCACTGGCGTCGGGGGCACTGAAGCTTTCTTT,TRBJ1-1,TRBV10-3,-,-
CASSPPRTGGYINSAFF,TGTGCCAGCAGTCCCCCCCGGACAGGGGGGTACATCAATTCGGCTTTCTTT,TRBJ1-1,TRBV6-6,TRBD1,once
CARRGQKRHGGSNQPQHF,TGTGCCAGAAGAGGACAGAAGCGGCACGGCGGAAGCAATCAGCCCCAGCATTTT,TRBJ1-5,TRBV5-3,-,-
CASSHSIRAFYEQYF,TGTGCCAGCAGCCATAGTATCAGGGCTTTCTACGAGCAGTACTTC,TRBJ2-7,TRBV5-6,-,-
CASSPTTGGNYGYTF,TGTGCCAGCTCACCAACGACAGGCGGTAACTATGGCTACACCTTC,TRBJ1-2,TRBV18,-,-
CASSQAREIEYF,TGTGCCAGCAGCCAAGCCCGGGAGATCGAGTATTTT,TRBJ2-3,TRBV4-2,-,once
CASSSLGGGVRYEQYF,TGTGCCAGCAGTTCCCTAGGGGGGGGCGTACGCTACGAGCAGTACTTC,TRBJ2-7,TRBV28,-,-
CASSLSTSGRTGELFF,TGTGCCAGCAGCTTAAGTACTAGCGGGAGAACCGGGGAGCTGTTTTTT,TRBJ2-2,TRBV7-2,TRBD2,once
CASSEGWESAPAF,TGTGCCAGCAGTGAGGGTTGGGAGTCAGCCCCAGCATTT,TRBJ1-5,TRBV6-1,-,-
CASSYSSRGVNTEAFF,TGTGCCAGCAGTTACTCATCAAGGGGCGTCAACACTGAAGCTTTCTTT,TRBJ1-1,TRBV6-5,-,-
CASGLVPVEVNQPQHF,TGTGCTAGTGGTTTGGTACCAGTTGAAGTAAATCAGCCCCAGCATTTT,TRBJ1-5,TRBV12-5,-,-
CASSLGDRAGEETQYF,TGTGCCAGCAGCTTGGGGGACAGGGCAGGGGAAGAGACCCAGTACTTC,TRBJ2-5,TRBV7-9,TRBD1,-
CASSVDPGGPAEQFF,TGTGCCAGCAGCGTGGACCCGGGAGGGCCCGCTGAGCAGTTCTTC,TRBJ2-1,TRBV9,TRBD2,-
CASRLRQGTNTEAFF,TGTGCCAGCAGACTCAGACAGGGAACGAACACTGAAGCTTTCTTT,TRBJ1-1,TRBV27,TRBD1,-
CASSLALGELFF,TGTGCCAGCAGCTTGGCTCTCGGGGAGCTGTTTTTT,TRBJ2-2,TRBV5-4,-,-
CASSWRVGEGYTF,TGTGCCAGCAGCTGGAGGGTCGGAGAAGGCTACACCTTC,TRBJ1-2,TRBV7-2,-,-
CASSYRQLSTDTQYF,TGCGCCAGCAGCTATAGACAGCTTAGCACAGATACGCAGTATTTT,TRBJ2-3,TRBV5-1,-,-
CASSLSRTQETGELFF,TGTGCCAGCAGTTTATCGAGGACTCAGGAAACCGGGGAGCTGTTTTTT,TRBJ2-2,TRBV27,-,once
CASSVYPLEDFVDEAFF,TGTGCCAGCAGCGTATATCCTCTAGAGGATTTTGTGGATGAAGCTTTCTTT,TRBJ1-1,TRBV9,-,-
CASSTTGGNSPLHF,TGTGCCAGTAGTACTACAGGGGGAAATTCACCCCTCCACTTT,TRBJ1-6,TRBV19,TRBD1,-
CASSFDWQGATNYGYTF,TGTGCCAGCAGTTTTGATTGGCAGGGGGCTACTAACTATGGCTACACCTTC,TRBJ1-2,TRBV28,TRBD1,once
CASGGLALEQYF,TGTGCCAGCGGGGGACTAGCTCTCGAGCAGTACTTC,TRBJ2-7,TRBV2,TRBD2,-
CASSLEGLTQYF,TGTGCCAGCAGCTTGGAAGGACTTACCCAGTACTTC,TRBJ2-5,TRBV5-5,-,-
CASSPGLAGYNEQFF,TGTGCCAGCTCACCAGGACTAGCGGGCTACAATGAGCAGTTCTTC,TRBJ2-1,TRBV18,TRBD2,-
CASSKGLAGSYNEQFF,TGTGCCAGCTCAAAGGGACTAGCCGGCTCCTACAATGAGCAGTTCTTC,TRBJ2-1,TRBV18,TRBD2,-
CASSPGHGGNQPQHF,TGTGCCAGCAGCCCAGGACACGGCGGCAATCAGCCCCAGCATTTT,TRBJ1-5,TRBV5-5,-,-
CASSHTGGGDEAFF,TGTGCCAGCAGCCATACCGGGGGGGGTGATGAAGCTTTCTTT,TRBJ1-1,TRBV3-1/TRBV3-2,-,-
CASSPGTGTSPLHF,TGTGCCAGCAGTCCCGGGACAGGGACTTCACCCCTCCACTTT,TRBJ1-6,TRBV2,TRBD1,few